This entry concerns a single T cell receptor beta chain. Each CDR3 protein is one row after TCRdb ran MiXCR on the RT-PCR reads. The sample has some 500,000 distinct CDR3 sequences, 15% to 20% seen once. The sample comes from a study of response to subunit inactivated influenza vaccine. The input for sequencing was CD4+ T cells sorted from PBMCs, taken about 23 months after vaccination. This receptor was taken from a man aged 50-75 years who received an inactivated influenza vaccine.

This CDR3 reads CAISDFGARGETQYF. For the CDR3, the DNA is TGTGCCATCAGTGATTTCGGGGCCAGGGGAGAGACCCAGTACTTC. V and J are TRBV10-3 and TRBJ2-5; D might be TRBD1 (6 bases). Per the germline V gene, CDR1 is ENHRY and CDR2 is SYGVKD. Deletions cut 3 bases from V and 4 bases from J, with 15 bases between. The CDR3 extends over 15 amino acids.